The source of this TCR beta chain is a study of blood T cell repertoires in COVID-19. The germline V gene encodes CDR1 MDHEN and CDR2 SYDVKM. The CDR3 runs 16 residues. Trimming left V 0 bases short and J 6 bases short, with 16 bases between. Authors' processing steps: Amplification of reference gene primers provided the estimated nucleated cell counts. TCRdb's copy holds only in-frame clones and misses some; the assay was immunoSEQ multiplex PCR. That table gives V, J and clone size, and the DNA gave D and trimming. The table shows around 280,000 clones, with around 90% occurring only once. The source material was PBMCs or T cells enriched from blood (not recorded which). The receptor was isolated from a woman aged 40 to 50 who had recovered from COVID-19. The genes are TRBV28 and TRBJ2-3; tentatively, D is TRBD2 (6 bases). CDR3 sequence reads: CASSLWGGGARDTQYF. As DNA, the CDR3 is TGTGCCAGCAGTTTATGGGGGGGAGGAGCCCGGGATACGCAGTATTTT. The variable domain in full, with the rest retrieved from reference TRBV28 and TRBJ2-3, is DVKVTQSSRYLVKRTGEKVFLECVQDMDHENMFWYRQDPGLGLRLIYFSYDVKMKEKGDIPEGYSVSREKKERFSLILESASTNQTSMYLCASSLWGGGARDTQYFGPGTRLTVL.